The clone carrying this T cell receptor (beta chain) has only one observation. The target antigen is unknown. Profiled with immunoSEQ multiplex PCR; TCRdb holds only in-frame clones, not every one. The sample contains around 140,000 clones, under 95% of which appear only once. The CDR3 is 15 amino acids. Germline V gene data show CDR1 as MDHEN and CDR2 as SYDVKM. V lost 2 bases and J 9 bases, leaving 14 bases between the germline ends. The data were taken from a study of T cell responses to AZD1222 COVID-19 vaccine. General study points: Clonal diversity was possibly underestimated; the donors were predominantly white British and more often female. No repertoire was sampled before or during the peak T cell response, only after it. Breadth and depth of Spike-specific TCRs rose after two AZD1222 doses.

This chain joins TRBV28 and TRBJ1-6; D is possibly TRBD1 (5 bases). This material consisted of peripheral blood, taken on day 0 of AZD1222 vaccination. This TCR came from an adult in good health. The DNA of the CDR3 is TGTGCCAGCAGTTTAACCAGGGCCAAAGGTTCACCCCTCCACTTT. Translated: CASSLTRAKGSPLHF.